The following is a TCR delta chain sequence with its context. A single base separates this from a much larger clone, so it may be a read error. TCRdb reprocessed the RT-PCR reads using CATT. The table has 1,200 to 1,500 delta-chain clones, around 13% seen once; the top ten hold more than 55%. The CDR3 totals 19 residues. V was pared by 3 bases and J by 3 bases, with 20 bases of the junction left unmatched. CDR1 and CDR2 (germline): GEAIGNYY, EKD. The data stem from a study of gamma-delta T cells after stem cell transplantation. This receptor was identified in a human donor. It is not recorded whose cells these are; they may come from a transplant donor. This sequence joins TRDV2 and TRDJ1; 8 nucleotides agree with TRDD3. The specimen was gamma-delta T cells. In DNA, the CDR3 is TGTGCCTGTGACCCCGTTGACCCTTACTGGGGGGTTCGCTCCGATAAACTCATCTTT. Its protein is CACDPVDPYWGVRSDKLIF.